The rows below give T cell receptor beta chains drawn from one sample of a study of blood T cell repertoires in COVID-19. Sequencing used immunoSEQ multiplex PCR; TCRdb keeps in-frame clones, though not all of them. The sample consists of 360,000 or so clones, around 90% of them appearing once. Sequencing was carried out using peripheral blood. These receptor sequences come from a woman in her sixties with COVID-19, enrolled during active disease. CDR3s include the opening cysteine and the closing phenylalanine or tryptophan. A D gene is named only where the DNA matches it firmly. Size is omitted from some rows. Given values are once, few, many or a class for expanded clones.

CDR3nt	CDR3aa	abundance	j_gene	len	v_gene	d_gene
TGTGCCAGCAGGGGGGCGTACGACAATCAGCCCCAGCATTTT	CASRGAYDNQPQHF	.	TRBJ1-5	14	TRBV2	.
TGTGCCAGCAGCTTCAACAGTGAAAAACTGTTTTTT	CASSFNSEKLFF	.	TRBJ1-4	12	TRBV7-9	.
TGTGCCTGGAGCCAGTGGCAGGGGACGTACGGCTACACCTTC	CAWSQWQGTYGYTF	.	TRBJ1-2	14	TRBV30	.
TGTGCCATCAGTGGGACAGGGAGGGACTATGGCTACACCTTC	CAISGTGRDYGYTF	.	TRBJ1-2	14	TRBV10-3	TRBD1
TGCGCCAGCCAGACAGGGTCCTATAATTCACCCCTCCACTTT	CASQTGSYNSPLHF	once	TRBJ1-6	14	TRBV5-1	TRBD1
TGTGCCAGTAGCCCGCTAGGGGCCCCCACTGAAGCTTTCTTT	CASSPLGAPTEAFF	.	TRBJ1-1	14	TRBV19	.
TGTGCCAGCAGACTCGAAGGGAGGTTTGACACTGAAGCTTTCTTT	CASRLEGRFDTEAFF	once	TRBJ1-1	15	TRBV25-1	.
TGTGCCAGCAGCTTAGCAGGGACTAGCACAGATACGCAGTATTTT	CASSLAGTSTDTQYF	.	TRBJ2-3	15	TRBV7-2	.
TGTGCCATTGCGGCGGGGGCCGTTCAGCCCCAGCATTTT	CAIAAGAVQPQHF	.	TRBJ1-5	13	TRBV6-5	.
TGCGCCAGCAGCCGAAGGACATCTTCTACTAGCACAGATACGCAGTATTTT	CASSRRTSSTSTDTQYF	.	TRBJ2-3	17	TRBV5-1	.
TGTGCCAGCAGCGGGACTAGCGGGTACAATGAGCAGTTCTTC	CASSGTSGYNEQFF	.	TRBJ2-1	14	TRBV7-3	TRBD2
TGTGCCAGCAGTTTCGGGGGGCCAGATGGCTACACCTTC	CASSFGGPDGYTF	.	TRBJ1-2	13	TRBV27	.
TGTGCCATCAGTGATCCCGGGACAGGGTCCCAAGAGACCCAGTACTTC	CAISDPGTGSQETQYF	.	TRBJ2-5	16	TRBV10-3	TRBD1
TGTGCCAGCAGCCACAGGGCGGAAGAGCAGTACTTC	CASSHRAEEQYF	.	TRBJ2-7	12	TRBV7-9	.
TGTGCCAGCAAGCGGCCCGCGAACACCGGGGAGCTGTTTTTT	CASKRPANTGELFF	.	TRBJ2-2	14	TRBV6-4	.
TGTGCCAGCAGCCCTCGTAGGGGCCCCGGTGAAAAACTGTTTTTT	CASSPRRGPGEKLFF	.	TRBJ1-4	15	TRBV3-1/TRBV3-2	.
TGTGCCAGCAGCTTGGCGGGGACTGGGAACTATGGCTACACCTTC	CASSLAGTGNYGYTF	.	TRBJ1-2	15	TRBV5-6	.
TGTGCCAGCACCCGGATGAGCGGGGGGGCCTACGAGCAGTACTTC	CASTRMSGGAYEQYF	.	TRBJ2-7	15	TRBV3-1/TRBV3-2	TRBD2
TGTGCCTGGACCCCGGGTCTCTCCGGGACTAATGAAAAACTGTTTTTT	CAWTPGLSGTNEKLFF	few	TRBJ1-4	16	TRBV30	.
TGTGCCAGCAGCTTACAAAGTCGGGACAGGGACGGCTACACCTTC	CASSLQSRDRDGYTF	.	TRBJ1-2	15	TRBV7-9	TRBD1
TGCGCCAGCAAACTCCTCCGGGGAGGGACTAGCGGATACAATGAGCAGTTCTTC	CASKLLRGGTSGYNEQFF	.	TRBJ2-1	18	TRBV4-1	TRBD2
TGTGCCAGCAGTGAAACAGAACTAGCCAAAAACATTCAGTACTTC	CASSETELAKNIQYF	once	TRBJ2-4	15	TRBV2	.
TGTGCCAGCAGTATTTCAGTCACTGAAGCTTTCTTT	CASSISVTEAFF	.	TRBJ1-1	12	TRBV12-3/TRBV12-4	.
TGTGCCACCAGTGATCGCAGGGGAAGCACAGATACGCAGTATTTT	CATSDRRGSTDTQYF	.	TRBJ2-3	15	TRBV24-1	.
TGTGCCAGTAGTGGGCAGGGGGCAACTGAAGCTTTCTTT	CASSGQGATEAFF	.	TRBJ1-1	13	TRBV19	TRBD1
TGTGCCAGCAGCTTACAGCGACGGAACGAGCAGTACTTC	CASSLQRRNEQYF	.	TRBJ2-7	13	TRBV7-2	.
TGTGCCAGCAGCTTAGGGGGTCGGGGCAATCAGCCCCAGCATTTT	CASSLGGRGNQPQHF	.	TRBJ1-5	15	TRBV2	.
TGCGCCAGCAGCGCAGGGGACACTCTCTCTAATGAAAAACTGTTTTTT	CASSAGDTLSNEKLFF	.	TRBJ1-4	16	TRBV5-1	.
TGTGCCAGATTTGCCGTCTCAGGGAACAGGCCCTTC	CARFAVSGNRPF	once	TRBJ1-2	12	TRBV21-1	.
TGCGCCAGCAGCTTCCTAACGGGAGCGGAGAACACTGAAGCTTTCTTT	CASSFLTGAENTEAFF	.	TRBJ1-1	16	TRBV5-1	.
TGTGCCAGCAGCCCCAATCTGGGGGCCCCTGGAGAAAAACTGTTTTTT	CASSPNLGAPGEKLFF	.	TRBJ1-4	16	TRBV14	.
TGTGCCACCAGCGCACTACAGGGGACGAACACCGGGGAGCTGTTTTTT	CATSALQGTNTGELFF	.	TRBJ2-2	16	TRBV24-1	TRBD1
TGTGCCAGCAGTACACCGCACACTGAAGCTTTCTTT	CASSTPHTEAFF	.	TRBJ1-1	12	TRBV12-3/TRBV12-4	.
TGTGCCGCTCCGGGAGAAGAGACCCAGTACTTC	CAAPGEETQYF	.	TRBJ2-5	11	TRBV15	.